These 6 T cell receptor beta chains came from one sample sequenced in a study of T cell responses to AZD1222 COVID-19 vaccine. Sequenced by immunoSEQ multiplex PCR; TCRdb stores in-frame clones only, minus some. The sample includes over 150,000 clones, about nine tenths of them seen just once. The material was peripheral blood, obtained on day 0 of AZD1222 vaccination. These receptor sequences come from an adult in good health.

V is TRBV19 and J is TRBJ2-7, with D possibly matching TRBD1 (6 bases). Germline assignment: CDR1 LNHDA and CDR2 SQIVND (reference sequence). The CDR3 runs to 14 residues. Trimming took 4 bases from V and 0 from J, leaving 10 bases between them. This CDR3 is CASSSGQSSYEQYF. CDR3 nucleotide sequence: TGTGCCAGTAGTAGCGGACAGAGCTCCTACGAGCAGTACTTC.

This chain links TRBV5-4 with TRBJ2-5; maybe TRBD2 (6 bases). This CDR3 is 15 amino acids long. V dropped 0 bases and J dropped 3 bases, with 12 bases sitting between them. Germline V lookup: CDR1 SGHNT, CDR2 YYREEE (reference sequence). The CDR3 coding sequence is TGTGCCAGCAGCTTGGGGGGACTGAACGAAGAGACCCAGTACTTC. Translated: CASSLGGLNEETQYF.

J is TRBJ1-3 and V is TRBV19, with 11 nucleotides matching TRBD1. The trim removed 5 bases at V and 2 bases at J, leaving 5 bases unmatched. CDR1 and CDR2 (germline): LNHDA, SQIVND (reference sequence). The CDR3 totals 16 residues. CDR3 region: CASSPLGQGAGNTIYF. CDR3 coding DNA: TGTGCCAGTAGTCCCCTGGGACAGGGGGCTGGAAACACCATATATTTT.

This chain links TRBV6-2 or TRBV6-3 with TRBJ2-1, with a possible D match to TRBD2 (7 bases). Germline V lookup: CDR1 MNHEY, CDR2 SVGEGT. Trimming shortened V by 2 bases and J by 7 bases, and 21 bases separated the two germline ends. The CDR3 is 17 amino acids. The CDR3 bases are TGTGCCAGCAGTTACATCCTTCGGGGGGCCGAGGATAATGAGCAGTTCTTC. Protein: CASSYILRGAEDNEQFF.

The chain couples TRBV6-6 to TRBJ1-2; TRBD1 aligns across 11 bases. The germline CDR1 and CDR2 sequences are MNHNY and SVGAGI (reference sequence). J was trimmed by 6 bases and V by 6 bases; bases with no gene match: 6. The CDR3 runs to 14 residues. The chain's CDR3 is CASSPGQGAHGYTF. The CDR3 coding sequence is TGTGCCAGCAGCCCCGGACAGGGGGCGCATGGCTACACCTTC.

This clone has just one count. The rearrangement uses TRBV6-5 and TRBJ1-1; D is uncertain. V was pared by 9 bases and J by 8 bases, with 22 bases between. The CDR3 consists of 14 residues. Looked up from germline, CDR1 is MNHEY and CDR2 is SVGAGI. CDR3: CASSALLLNREAFF. The DNA for the CDR3 is TGTGCCAGTTCTGCCCTACTTCTAAACAGAGAAGCTTTCTTT.